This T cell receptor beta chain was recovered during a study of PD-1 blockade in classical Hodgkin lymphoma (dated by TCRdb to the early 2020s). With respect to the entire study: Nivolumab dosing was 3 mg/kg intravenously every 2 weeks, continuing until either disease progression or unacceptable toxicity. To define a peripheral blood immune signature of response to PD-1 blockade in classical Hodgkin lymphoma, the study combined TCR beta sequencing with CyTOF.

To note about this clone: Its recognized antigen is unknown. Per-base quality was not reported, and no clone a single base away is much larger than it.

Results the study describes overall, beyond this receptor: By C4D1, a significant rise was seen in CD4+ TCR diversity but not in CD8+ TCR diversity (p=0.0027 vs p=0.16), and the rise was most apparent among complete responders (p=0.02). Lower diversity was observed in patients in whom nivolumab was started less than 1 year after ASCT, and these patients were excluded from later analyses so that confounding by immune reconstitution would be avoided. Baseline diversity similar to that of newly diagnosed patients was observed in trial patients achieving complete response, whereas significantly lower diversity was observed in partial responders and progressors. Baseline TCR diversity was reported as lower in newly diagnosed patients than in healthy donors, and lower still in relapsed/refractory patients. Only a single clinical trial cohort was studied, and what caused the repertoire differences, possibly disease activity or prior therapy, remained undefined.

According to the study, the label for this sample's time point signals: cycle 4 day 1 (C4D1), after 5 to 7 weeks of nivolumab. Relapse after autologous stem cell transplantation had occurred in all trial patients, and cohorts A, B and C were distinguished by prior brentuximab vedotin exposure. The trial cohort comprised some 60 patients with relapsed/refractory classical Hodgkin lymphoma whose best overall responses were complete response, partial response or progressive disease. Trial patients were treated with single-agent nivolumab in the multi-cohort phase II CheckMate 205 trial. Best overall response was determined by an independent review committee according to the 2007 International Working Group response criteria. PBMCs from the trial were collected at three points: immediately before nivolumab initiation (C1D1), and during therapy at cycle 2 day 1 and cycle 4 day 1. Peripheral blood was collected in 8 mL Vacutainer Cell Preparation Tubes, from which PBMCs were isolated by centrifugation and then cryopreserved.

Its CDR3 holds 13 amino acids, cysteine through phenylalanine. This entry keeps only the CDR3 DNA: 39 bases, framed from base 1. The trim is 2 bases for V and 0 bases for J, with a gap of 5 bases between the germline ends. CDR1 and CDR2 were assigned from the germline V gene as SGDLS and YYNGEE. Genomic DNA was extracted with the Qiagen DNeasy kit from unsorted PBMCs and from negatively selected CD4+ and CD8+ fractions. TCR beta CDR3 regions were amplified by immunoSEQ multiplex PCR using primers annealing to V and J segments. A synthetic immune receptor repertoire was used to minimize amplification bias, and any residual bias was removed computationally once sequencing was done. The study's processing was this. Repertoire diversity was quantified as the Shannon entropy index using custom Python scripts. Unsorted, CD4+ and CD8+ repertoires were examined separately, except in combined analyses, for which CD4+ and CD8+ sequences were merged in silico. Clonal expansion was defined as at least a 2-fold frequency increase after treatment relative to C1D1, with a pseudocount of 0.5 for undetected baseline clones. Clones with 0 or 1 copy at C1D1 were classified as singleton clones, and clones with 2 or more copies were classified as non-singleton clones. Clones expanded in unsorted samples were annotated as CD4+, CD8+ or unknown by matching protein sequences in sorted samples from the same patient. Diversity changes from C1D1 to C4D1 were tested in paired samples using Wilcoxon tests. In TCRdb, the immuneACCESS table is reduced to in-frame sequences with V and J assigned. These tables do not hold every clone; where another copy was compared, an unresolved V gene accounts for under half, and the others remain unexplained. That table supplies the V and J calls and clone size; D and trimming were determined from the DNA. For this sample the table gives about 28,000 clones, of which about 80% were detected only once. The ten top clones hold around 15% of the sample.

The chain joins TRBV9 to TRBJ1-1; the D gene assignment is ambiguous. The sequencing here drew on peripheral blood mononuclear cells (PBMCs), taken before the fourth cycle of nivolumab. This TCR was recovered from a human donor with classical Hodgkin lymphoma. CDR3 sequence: CASSVNVNTEAFF. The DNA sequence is TGTGCCAGCAGCGTTAACGTGAACACTGAAGCTTTCTTT. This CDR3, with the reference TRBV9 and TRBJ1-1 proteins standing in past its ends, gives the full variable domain DSGVTQTPKHLITATGQRVTLRCSPRSGDLSVYWYQQSLDQGLQFLIQYYNGEERAKGNILERFSAQQFPDLHSELNLSSLELGDSALYFCASSVNVNTEAFFGQGTRLTVV.